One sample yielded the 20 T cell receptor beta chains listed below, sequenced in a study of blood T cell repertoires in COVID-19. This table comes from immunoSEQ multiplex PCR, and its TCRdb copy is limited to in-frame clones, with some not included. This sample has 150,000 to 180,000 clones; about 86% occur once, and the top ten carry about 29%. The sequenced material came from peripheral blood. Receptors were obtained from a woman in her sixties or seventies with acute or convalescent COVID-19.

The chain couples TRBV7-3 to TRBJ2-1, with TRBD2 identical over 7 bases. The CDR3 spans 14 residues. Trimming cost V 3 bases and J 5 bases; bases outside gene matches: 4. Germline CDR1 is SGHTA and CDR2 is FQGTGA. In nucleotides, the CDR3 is TGTGCCAGCAGCTTTCGGGGGGACCACAATGAGCAGTTCTTC. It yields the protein CASSFRGDHNEQFF.

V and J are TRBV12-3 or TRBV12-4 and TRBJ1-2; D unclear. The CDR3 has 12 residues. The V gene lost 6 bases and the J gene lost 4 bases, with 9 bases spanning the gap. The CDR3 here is CASSSELYGYTF. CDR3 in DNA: TGTGCCAGCAGCTCCGAACTCTATGGCTACACCTTC.

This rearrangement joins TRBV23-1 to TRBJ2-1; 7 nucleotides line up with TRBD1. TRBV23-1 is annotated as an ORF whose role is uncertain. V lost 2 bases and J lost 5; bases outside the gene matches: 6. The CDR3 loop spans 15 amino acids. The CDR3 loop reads CASSQPGQRDNEQFF. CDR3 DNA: TGCGCCAGCAGTCAACCGGGACAGAGGGACAATGAGCAGTTCTTC.

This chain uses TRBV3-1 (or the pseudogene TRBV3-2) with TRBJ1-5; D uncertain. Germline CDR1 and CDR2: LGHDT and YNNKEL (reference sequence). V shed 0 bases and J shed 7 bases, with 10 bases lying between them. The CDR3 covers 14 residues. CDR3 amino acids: CASSQDYGSQPQHF. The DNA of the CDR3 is TGTGCCAGCAGCCAAGATTACGGTAGCCAGCCCCAGCATTTT.

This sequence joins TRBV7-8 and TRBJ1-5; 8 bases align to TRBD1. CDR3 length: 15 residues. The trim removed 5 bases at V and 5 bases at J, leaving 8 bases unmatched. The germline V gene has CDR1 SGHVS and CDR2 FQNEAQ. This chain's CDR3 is CASSKRQGRYQPQHF. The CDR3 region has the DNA TGTGCCAGCAGCAAAAGACAGGGGAGGTATCAGCCCCAGCATTTT.

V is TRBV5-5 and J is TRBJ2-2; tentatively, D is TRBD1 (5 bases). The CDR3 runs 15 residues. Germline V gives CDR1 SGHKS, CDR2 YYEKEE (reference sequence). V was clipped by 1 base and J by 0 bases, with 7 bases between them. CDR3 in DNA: TGTGCCAGCAGCTTGACGACAGCGAACACCGGGGAGCTGTTTTTT. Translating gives CASSLTTANTGELFF.

This chain's CDR3 is CASSLGTAREQYV. Here the CDR3 DNA reads TGTGCCAGCAGCTTAGGGACAGCTCGCGAGCAGTACGTC. The J gene is TRBJ2-7, the V gene TRBV11-2; the D gene is possibly TRBD1 (6 bases). The CDR3 is 13 amino acids. The germline V and J ends were trimmed by 1 base and 6 bases, with 10 bases remaining between them. Germline loops: CDR1 SGHAT, CDR2 FQNNGV.

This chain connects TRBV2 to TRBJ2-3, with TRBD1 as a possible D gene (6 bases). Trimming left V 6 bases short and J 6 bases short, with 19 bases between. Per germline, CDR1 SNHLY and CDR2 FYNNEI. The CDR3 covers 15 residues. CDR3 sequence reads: CASSKGHPSADTQYF. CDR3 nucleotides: TGTGCCAGCAGCAAGGGACATCCCTCCGCCGATACGCAGTATTTT.

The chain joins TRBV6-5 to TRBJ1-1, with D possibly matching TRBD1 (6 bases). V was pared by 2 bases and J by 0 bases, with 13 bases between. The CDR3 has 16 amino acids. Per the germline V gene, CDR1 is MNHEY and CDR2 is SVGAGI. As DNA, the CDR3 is TGTGCCAGCAGTTACAGGGGGACAATTTTGAACACTGAAGCTTTCTTT. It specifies CASSYRGTILNTEAFF.

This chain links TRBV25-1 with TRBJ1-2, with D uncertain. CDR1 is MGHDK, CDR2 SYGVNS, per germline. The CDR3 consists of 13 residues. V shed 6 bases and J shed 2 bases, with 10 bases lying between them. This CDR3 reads CASREDGNYGYTF. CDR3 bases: TGTGCCAGCAGGGAGGACGGAAACTATGGCTACACCTTC.

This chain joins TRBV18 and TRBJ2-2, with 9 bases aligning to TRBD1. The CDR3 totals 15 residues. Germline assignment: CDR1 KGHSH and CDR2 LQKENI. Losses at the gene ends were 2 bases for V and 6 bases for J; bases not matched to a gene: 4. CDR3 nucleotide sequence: TGTGCCAGCTCACCAGGACAGGGGAAGGCCGGGGAGCTGTTTTTT. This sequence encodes CASSPGQGKAGELFF.

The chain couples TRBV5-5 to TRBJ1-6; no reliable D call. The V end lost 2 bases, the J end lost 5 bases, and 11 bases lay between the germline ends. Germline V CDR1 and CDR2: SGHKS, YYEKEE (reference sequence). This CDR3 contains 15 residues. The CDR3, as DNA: TGTGCCAGCAGCTTCGGACTACCTCATAATTCACCCCTCCACTTT. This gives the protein CASSFGLPHNSPLHF.

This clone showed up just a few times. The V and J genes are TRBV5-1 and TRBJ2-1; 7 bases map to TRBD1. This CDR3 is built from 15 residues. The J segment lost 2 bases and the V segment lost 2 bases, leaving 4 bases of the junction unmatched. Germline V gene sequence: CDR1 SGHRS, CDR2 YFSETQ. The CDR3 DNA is TGCGCCAGCAGCTTCTCGGGACAGACCTACAATGAGCAGTTCTTC. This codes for CASSFSGQTYNEQFF.

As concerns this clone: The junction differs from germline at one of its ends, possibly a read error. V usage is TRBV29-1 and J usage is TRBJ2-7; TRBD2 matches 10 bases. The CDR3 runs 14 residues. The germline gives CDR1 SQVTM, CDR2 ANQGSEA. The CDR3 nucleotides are TGCAGCGTCGAAGGTCTAGCGGGGGCCGACGAGCAGTACTTC. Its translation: CSVEGLAGADEQYF.

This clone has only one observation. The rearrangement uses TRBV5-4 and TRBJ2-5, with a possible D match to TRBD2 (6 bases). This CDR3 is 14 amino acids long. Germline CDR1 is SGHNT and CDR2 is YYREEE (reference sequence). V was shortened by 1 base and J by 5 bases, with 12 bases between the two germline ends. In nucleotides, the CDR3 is TGTGCCAGCAGCTTGCGCCAGGCGGGGGAGACCCAGTACTTC. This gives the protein CASSLRQAGETQYF.

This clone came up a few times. CDR3 nucleotide sequence: TGTGCCAGCACCGGACAGGGAGGAAGATATGGCTACACCTTC. Its translation is CASTGQGGRYGYTF. This rearrangement joins TRBV2 to TRBJ1-2; TRBD1 matches at 8 bases. V shed 7 bases, J shed 5 bases, and the junction held 9 bases outside the gene matches. The CDR3 is 14 residues long. Germline CDR1 reads SNHLY; CDR2 reads FYNNEI.

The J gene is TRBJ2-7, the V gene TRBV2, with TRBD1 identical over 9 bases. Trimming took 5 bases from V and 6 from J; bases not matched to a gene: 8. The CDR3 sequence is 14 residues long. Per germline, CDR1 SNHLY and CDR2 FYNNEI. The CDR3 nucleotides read TGTGCCAGCAGTTCTCCGGGGACAGGGATCGAGCAGTACTTC. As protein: CASSSPGTGIEQYF.

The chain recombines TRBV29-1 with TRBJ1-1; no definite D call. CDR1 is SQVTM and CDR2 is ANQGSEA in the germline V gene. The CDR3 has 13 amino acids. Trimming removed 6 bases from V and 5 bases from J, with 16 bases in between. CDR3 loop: CSVVTQAGTEAFF. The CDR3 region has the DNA TGCAGCGTCGTGACTCAGGCGGGGACTGAAGCTTTCTTT.

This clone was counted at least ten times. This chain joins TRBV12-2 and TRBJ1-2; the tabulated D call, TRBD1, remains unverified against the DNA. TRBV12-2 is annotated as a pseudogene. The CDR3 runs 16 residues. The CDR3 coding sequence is TGTGCAAGTCGCTTAACGCGACAGCTTACCATCTATGGCTACACCTTC. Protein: CASRLTRQLTIYGYTF.

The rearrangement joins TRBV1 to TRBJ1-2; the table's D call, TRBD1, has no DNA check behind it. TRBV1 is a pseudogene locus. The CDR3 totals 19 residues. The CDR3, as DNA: TGCACCAGCAGCCAGTCCCGACTGGGCGAGCAGGGCTTTCCGTATGGCTACACCTTC. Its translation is CTSSQSRLGEQGFPYGYTF.